One sample yielded the 18 T cell receptor beta chains listed below, sequenced in a study of blood T cell repertoires in COVID-19. Sequenced by immunoSEQ multiplex PCR; TCRdb stores in-frame clones only, minus some. The sample contains some 240,000 clones, 80% to 90% of which appear only once. Sequenced: peripheral blood. All receptors come from a woman aged 40 to 50 who had recovered from COVID-19.

The chain's CDR3 is CASSLLGQGGDLYGYTF. CDR3 DNA sequence: TGTGCCAGCAGTTTACTCGGACAGGGAGGCGACCTCTATGGCTACACCTTC. The rearrangement links TRBV27 to TRBJ1-2; 8 nucleotides line up with TRBD1. Trimming cost V 2 bases and J 4 bases; bases outside gene matches: 12. Germline CDR1 is MNHEY and CDR2 is SMNVEV (reference sequence). The CDR3 totals 17 residues.

The CDR3 protein is CASTKRGNTEAFF. The DNA for the CDR3 is TGTGCCAGCACAAAAAGGGGGAACACTGAAGCTTTCTTT. The gene calls are TRBV3-1 (or the pseudogene TRBV3-2) and TRBJ1-1; TRBD1 might be the D (5 bases). Per germline, CDR1 LGHDT and CDR2 YNNKEL (reference sequence). The CDR3 loop spans 13 amino acids. The germline V and J ends were trimmed by 7 bases and 1 base, with 10 bases remaining between them.

The chain combines TRBV24-1 with TRBJ2-1, with 9 nucleotides matching TRBD1. CDR1 and CDR2 from the germline V gene are KGHDR and SFDVKD. CDR3 length: 16 residues. V lost 5 bases to trimming and J lost 8 bases; unmatched junction nucleotides: 12. Here the CDR3 reads CATSASPGQGNDEQFF. In nucleotides, the CDR3 is TGTGCCACCAGTGCTTCTCCGGGACAGGGTAACGATGAGCAGTTCTTC.

This chain connects TRBV19 to TRBJ1-4, with unresolved D. The germline V gene encodes CDR1 LNHDA and CDR2 SQIVND (reference sequence). The V end lost 8 bases, the J end lost 8 bases, and 15 bases lay between the germline ends. CDR3 length equals 13 residues. CDR3 sequence: CASLVEVREKLFF. CDR3 nucleotides: TGTGCCAGTCTCGTGGAGGTGCGGGAAAAACTGTTTTTT.

This clone was seen just once. The gene calls are TRBV5-1 and TRBJ2-7, with D tentatively TRBD1 (5 bases). This CDR3 region has 13 residues. V was shortened by 0 bases and J by 1 base, with 5 bases between the two germline ends. In germline, CDR1 is SGHRS, CDR2 YFSETQ. The DNA of the CDR3 is TGCGCCAGCAGCTTGGGACAGTCCTACGAGCAGTACTTC. Its protein product is CASSLGQSYEQYF.

The genes are TRBV29-1 and TRBJ2-1; 7 nucleotides line up with TRBD1. Germline V gene data show CDR1 as SQVTM and CDR2 as ANQGSEA. The ends lost 6 bases at V and 8 bases at J; junction bases unmatched: 10. The CDR3 sequence is 13 residues long. The CDR3 spells CSVDTTGTHEQFF. The CDR3 coding sequence is TGCAGCGTCGATACGACAGGGACCCATGAGCAGTTCTTC.

This chain links TRBV7-2 with TRBJ2-5; no definite D call. The germline V gene has CDR1 SGHTA and CDR2 FQGNSA. V lost 6 bases and J lost 0, with 5 bases in between. The CDR3 consists of 12 residues. The CDR3 DNA sequence: TGTGCCAGCAGTCTCTACCAAGAGACCCAGTACTTC. Amino acids: CASSLYQETQYF. The entire variable domain, with the rest obtained from reference TRBV7-2 and TRBJ2-5, is as follows: GAGVSQSPSNKVTEKGKDVELRCDPISGHTALYWYRQSLGQGLEFLIYFQGNSAPDKSGLPSDRFSAERTGGSVSTLTIQRTQQEDSAVYLCASSLYQETQYFGPGTRLLVL.

The chain employs TRBV6-2 or TRBV6-3 and TRBJ2-2, with D maybe TRBD1 (6 bases). This CDR3 comprises 16 residues. The germline V gene has CDR1 MNHEY and CDR2 SVGEGT. V was cut by 4 bases and J by 6 bases, with 18 bases left in between. The CDR3 sequence: CASSLARGTYSGELFF. The CDR3 DNA sequence: TGTGCCAGCAGTTTAGCCAGGGGAACATACTCCGGGGAGCTGTTTTTT.

The CDR3 spells CASSLEQGNNNEQFF. In nucleotides, the CDR3 is TGTGCCAGCAGCTTAGAACAGGGGAACAACAATGAGCAGTTCTTC. The chain carries TRBV7-6 and TRBJ2-1, with 7 bases aligning to TRBD1. This CDR3 is built from 15 residues. V was pared by 1 base and J by 5 bases, with 5 bases of the junction left unmatched. CDR1 SGHVS and CDR2 FNYEAQ come from the germline V gene.

The V and J genes are TRBV2 and TRBJ2-7; 12 positions match TRBD2. The CDR3 length is 16 residues. With 6 bases clipped from V and 2 bases from J, the junction kept 8 bases outside the gene matches. Germline lookup yields CDR1 SNHLY and CDR2 FYNNEI. The DNA for the CDR3 is TGTGCCAGCAGGCGGTTGGGACTAGCGGGCCCCTACGAGCAGTACTTC. It codes for CASRRLGLAGPYEQYF.

This chain links TRBV5-4 with TRBJ2-3, with 7 bases that match TRBD2. The germline CDR1 and CDR2 sequences are SGHNT and YYREEE (reference sequence). The CDR3 extends over 14 amino acids. The V segment lost 4 bases and the J segment 1 base; nucleotides outside the gene matches: 3. In nucleotides, the CDR3 is TGTGCCAGCAGCGTGGGAGGGCGCACAGATACGCAGTATTTT. It translates to CASSVGGRTDTQYF.

This clone has just one count. CDR3 residues: CASSPSPGSALNEQYF. In nucleotides, the CDR3 is TGTGCCAGCAGTCCCTCTCCGGGATCAGCGTTGAACGAGCAGTACTTC. The rearrangement uses TRBV27 and TRBJ2-7; a weak D match, TRBD2 (5 bases). Trimming cost V 5 bases and J 5 bases, with 22 bases left between them. The CDR3 spans 16 residues. CDR1 is MNHEY, CDR2 SMNVEV, per germline (reference sequence).

The chain uses TRBV6-1 and TRBJ2-3; 9 bases agree with TRBD2. The CDR3 loop spans 16 amino acids. V lost 3 bases and J lost 4; bases outside the gene matches: 8. Germline CDR1 MNHNS, CDR2 SASEGT. The CDR3 sequence is CASSDLGLAGPDTQYF. The CDR3 region has the DNA TGTGCCAGCAGTGATCTCGGGCTAGCGGGACCAGATACGCAGTATTTT.

The chain couples TRBV7-2 to TRBJ2-3; unclear D gene. Trimming removed 5 bases at V and 12 bases at J, with 18 bases between. The CDR3 is made up of 13 amino acids. Germline loops: CDR1 SGHTA, CDR2 FQGNSA. The CDR3: CASSPDFPLIQYF. Written as DNA, the CDR3 is TGTGCCAGCAGCCCTGACTTCCCCCTGATACAGTATTTT.

V and J are TRBV6-5 and TRBJ1-3; 8 nucleotides match TRBD1. Unmatched junction bases numbered 6, after V lost 6 bases and J lost 2 bases. CDR1 is MNHEY, CDR2 SVGAGI, per germline. This CDR3 has 15 residues. CDR3 protein: CASRRTGGTGNTIYF. The CDR3 nucleotides read TGTGCCAGCAGGAGAACAGGGGGAACTGGAAACACCATATATTTT.

V gene TRBV6-5 combines with J gene TRBJ2-7, with 10 bases that match TRBD2. The V segment lost 6 bases and the J segment 2 bases; nucleotides outside the gene matches: 4. Germline-derived CDR1 and CDR2 are MNHEY and SVGAGI. The CDR3 covers 14 residues. CDR3 protein: CASRIAGGPYEQYF. The CDR3 DNA sequence: TGTGCCAGCAGAATAGCGGGGGGCCCCTACGAGCAGTACTTC.

This chain uses TRBV29-1 with TRBJ2-5; D possibly corresponds to TRBD2 (6 bases). This CDR3 region has 14 residues. The ends were cut back, 3 bases at V and 3 bases at J, with 14 bases in the middle. CDR1 is SQVTM, CDR2 ANQGSEA, per germline. In DNA form, the CDR3 reads TGCAGCGTTGATGGGACTCGCGGGGAAGAGACCCAGTACTTC. This encodes CSVDGTRGEETQYF.

The chain joins TRBV7-9 to TRBJ1-1, with D perhaps TRBD1 (6 bases). The CDR3 covers 14 residues. CDR1 is SEHNR, CDR2 FQNEAQ, per germline (reference sequence). Trimming removed 5 bases at V and 1 base at J, with 11 bases between. In DNA, the CDR3 is TGTGCCAGCAGCCGACAGGCGAAGAACACTGAAGCTTTCTTT. Amino acid sequence: CASSRQAKNTEAFF.